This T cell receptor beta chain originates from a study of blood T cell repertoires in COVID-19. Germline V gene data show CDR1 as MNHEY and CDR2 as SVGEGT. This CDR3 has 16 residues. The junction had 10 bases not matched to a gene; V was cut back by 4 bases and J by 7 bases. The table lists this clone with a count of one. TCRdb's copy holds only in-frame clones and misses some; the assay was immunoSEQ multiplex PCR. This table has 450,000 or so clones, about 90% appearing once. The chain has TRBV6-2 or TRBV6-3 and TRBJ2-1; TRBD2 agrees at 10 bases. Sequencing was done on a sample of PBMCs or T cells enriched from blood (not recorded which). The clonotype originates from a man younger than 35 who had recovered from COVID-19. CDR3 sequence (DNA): TGTGCCAGCAGTTCCTCCCCAGCGGGAGGGCAAAATGAGCAGTTCTTC. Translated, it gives CASSSSPAGGQNEQFF.